The rows below give T cell receptor beta chains drawn from one sample of a study of control samples from healthy donors and cancer patients. Using immunoSEQ multiplex PCR, the repertoire was profiled, and TCRdb retains in-frame clones only, with some absent. The repertoire has some 150,000 clones, about 94% of them found once; the top ten carry 12% to 15%. Input material: PBMCs. These receptors all come from a man in his fifties or sixties with colorectal cancer. CDR3s include the opening cysteine and the closing phenylalanine or tryptophan. Each record gives: clone size, D gene, J gene, V gene, CDR3 protein, CDR3 DNA. The D gene is left open where the match is weak. The size of a clone is reported for some rows only, either as once, few or many, or as a class for expanded clones.

. | . | TRBJ2-7 | TRBV25-1 | CASSDPYSVYEQYF | TGTGCCAGCAGTGACCCCTACTCCGTCTACGAGCAGTACTTC
. | . | TRBJ1-1 | TRBV30 | CAWSLYPGHLNTEAFF | TGTGCCTGGAGTCTATATCCGGGACACTTGAACACTGAAGCTTTCTTT
. | TRBD2 | TRBJ2-7 | TRBV27 | CASSTSGLAAPYEQYF | TGTGCCAGCAGTACCTCCGGACTAGCGGCCCCCTACGAGCAGTACTTC
. | . | TRBJ1-1 | TRBV5-1 | CASSLWGADTEAFF | TGCGCCAGCAGCTTGTGGGGGGCGGACACTGAAGCTTTCTTT
. | TRBD2 | TRBJ2-1 | TRBV7-9 | CASSTSGGRPYNEQFF | TGTGCCAGCAGCACTAGCGGGGGTCGGCCCTACAATGAGCAGTTCTTC
once | TRBD1 | TRBJ2-7 | TRBV5-4 | CASSGQGSHKPYEQYF | TGTGCCAGCTCCGGACAGGGGAGCCACAAACCCTACGAGCAGTACTTC
. | . | TRBJ2-7 | TRBV4-2 | CASSQDPRPNYEQYF | TGTGCCAGCAGCCAAGATCCCCGGCCTAACTACGAGCAGTACTTC
. | . | TRBJ2-5 | TRBV5-1 | CASSLGQGKETQYF | TGCGCCAGCAGTCTCGGGCAGGGCAAAGAGACCCAGTACTTC
. | . | TRBJ1-2 | TRBV18 | CASSGSSGADYGYTF | TGTGCCAGCTCAGGATCTTCAGGGGCGGACTATGGCTACACCTTC
. | . | TRBJ2-2 | TRBV18 | CASSDTANTGELFF | TGTGCCAGCTCGGATACAGCGAACACCGGGGAGCTGTTTTTT
. | TRBD2 | TRBJ2-7 | TRBV6-1 | CASSAGLAGPLSYEQYF | TGTGCCAGCAGTGCCGGACTAGCGGGGCCACTCTCCTACGAGCAGTACTTC
. | . | TRBJ1-6 | TRBV25-1 | CASSVGDSLNSPLHF | TGTGCCAGCAGTGTGGGTGACAGTCTAAATTCACCCCTCCACTTT
. | . | TRBJ1-2 | TRBV2 | CASSEDLYYGYTF | TGTGCCAGCAGTGAAGACCTCTACTATGGCTACACCTTC
. | . | TRBJ2-1 | TRBV20-1 | CSARRGNEQFF | TGCAGTGCTCGGAGGGGCAATGAGCAGTTCTTC
. | TRBD1 | TRBJ2-1 | TRBV18 | CASSPPSGGRDNEQFF | TGTGCCAGCTCACCACCATCAGGGGGCAGGGACAATGAGCAGTTCTTC
once | . | TRBJ2-2 | TRBV14 | CASSQDGQVKRTGELFF | TGTGCCAGCAGCCAAGATGGGCAGGTTAAGAGAACCGGGGAGCTGTTTTTT
. | . | TRBJ2-2 | TRBV5-5 | CASSLQGSGELFF | TGTGCCAGCAGCCTCCAGGGGTCCGGGGAGCTGTTTTTT
. | . | TRBJ2-5 | TRBV28 | CASSWQGRGETQYF | TGTGCCAGCAGTTGGCAGGGGCGAGGAGAGACCCAGTACTTC
. | TRBD1 | TRBJ1-3 | TRBV19 | CASSRSGGSSGNTIYF | TGTGCCAGTAGCAGATCAGGGGGCTCCTCTGGAAACACCATATATTTT
. | . | TRBJ1-2 | TRBV6-6 | CASSTPEGAYGYTF | TGTGCCAGCAGTACCCCAGAAGGGGCGTATGGCTACACCTTC
. | TRBD1 | TRBJ2-7 | TRBV18 | CASSPQRQGSYEQYF | TGTGCCAGCTCACCACAGAGACAGGGATCCTACGAGCAGTACTTC
few | TRBD1 | TRBJ1-2 | TRBV10-3 | CAIRGQAISYGYTF | TGTGCCATCAGGGGACAGGCGATTTCTTATGGCTACACCTTC
. | . | TRBJ2-3 | TRBV13 | CASSRRDRPSTDTQYF | TGTGCCAGCAGCCGGCGGGACAGACCTAGCACAGATACGCAGTATTTT
. | . | TRBJ1-5 | TRBV19 | CASSIGENQPQHF | TGTGCCAGTAGTATAGGGGAGAATCAGCCCCAGCATTTT
. | . | TRBJ2-2 | TRBV13 | CASSFEHNTGELFF | TGTGCCAGCAGCTTTGAACATAACACCGGGGAGCTGTTTTTT
. | TRBD1 | TRBJ2-5 | TRBV9 | CASSTGQGEGQETQYF | TGTGCCAGCAGCACGGGACAGGGAGAAGGGCAAGAGACCCAGTACTTC
. | . | TRBJ1-5 | TRBV28 | CASSWGYQPQHF | TGTGCCAGCAGTTGGGGATATCAGCCCCAGCATTTT
. | . | TRBJ1-2 | TRBV7-2 | CASSPQADDYGYTF | TGTGCCAGCAGCCCCCAGGCCGATGACTATGGCTACACCTTC
once | . | TRBJ2-3 | TRBV9 | CASSVGDFPTDTQYF | TGTGCCAGCAGCGTAGGGGACTTTCCCACAGATACGCAGTATTTT